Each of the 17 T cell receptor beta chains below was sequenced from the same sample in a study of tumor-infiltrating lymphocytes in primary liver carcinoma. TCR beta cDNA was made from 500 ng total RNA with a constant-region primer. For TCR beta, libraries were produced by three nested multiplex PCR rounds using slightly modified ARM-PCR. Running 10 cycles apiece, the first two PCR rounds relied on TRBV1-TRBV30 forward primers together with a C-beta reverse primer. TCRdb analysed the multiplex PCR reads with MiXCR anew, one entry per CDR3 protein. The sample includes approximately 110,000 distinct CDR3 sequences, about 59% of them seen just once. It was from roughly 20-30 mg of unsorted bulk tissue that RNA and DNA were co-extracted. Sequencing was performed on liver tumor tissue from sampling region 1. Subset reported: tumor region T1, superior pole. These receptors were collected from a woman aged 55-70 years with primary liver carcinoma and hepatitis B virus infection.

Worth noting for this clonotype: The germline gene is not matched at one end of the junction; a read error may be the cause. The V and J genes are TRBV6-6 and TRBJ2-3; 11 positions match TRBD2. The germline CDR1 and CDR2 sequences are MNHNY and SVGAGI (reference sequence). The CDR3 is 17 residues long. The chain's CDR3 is CASSLTGTSGSIDTQYF. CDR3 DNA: TGTGCCAGCAGCCTCACCGGGACTAGCGGTAGCATAGATACGCAGTATTTT.

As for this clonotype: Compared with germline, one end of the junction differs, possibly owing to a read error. CDR3 amino acids: CASSYRLAETDMQYF. DNA for the CDR3: TGTGCCAGCAGTTATAGACTAGCGGAAACAGATATGCAGTATTTT. The chain joins TRBV6-5 to TRBJ2-3; 9 bases fit TRBD2. Germline V gene sequence: CDR1 MNHEY, CDR2 SVGAGI. This CDR3 spans 15 amino acids.

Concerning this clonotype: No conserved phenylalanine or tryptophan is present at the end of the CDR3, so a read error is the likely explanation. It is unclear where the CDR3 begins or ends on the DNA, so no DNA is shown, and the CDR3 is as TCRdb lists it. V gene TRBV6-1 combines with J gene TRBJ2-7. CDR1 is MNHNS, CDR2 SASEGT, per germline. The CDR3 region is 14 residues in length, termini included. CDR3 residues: CATYSNLGSYEQYY.

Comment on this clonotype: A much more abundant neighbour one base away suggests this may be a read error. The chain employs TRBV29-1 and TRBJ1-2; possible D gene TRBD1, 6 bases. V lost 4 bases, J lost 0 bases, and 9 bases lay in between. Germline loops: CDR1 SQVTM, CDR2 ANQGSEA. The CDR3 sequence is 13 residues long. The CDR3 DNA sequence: TGCAGCGTTGTCCGGGACACTAACTATGGCTACACCTTC. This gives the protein CSVVRDTNYGYTF.

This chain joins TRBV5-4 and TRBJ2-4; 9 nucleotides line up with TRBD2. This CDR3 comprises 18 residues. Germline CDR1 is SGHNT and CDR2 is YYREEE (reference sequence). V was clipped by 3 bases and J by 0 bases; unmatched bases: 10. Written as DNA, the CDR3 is TGTGCCAGCAGCTGGACCGAAGGCGGGAGGGAAGCCAAAAACATTCAGTACTTC. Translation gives CASSWTEGGREAKNIQYF.

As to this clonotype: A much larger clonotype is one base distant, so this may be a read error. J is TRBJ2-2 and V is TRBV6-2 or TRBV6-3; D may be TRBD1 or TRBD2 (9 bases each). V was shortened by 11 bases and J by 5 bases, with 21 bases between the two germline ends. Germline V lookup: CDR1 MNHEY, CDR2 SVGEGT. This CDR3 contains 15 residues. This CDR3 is CAGRASGTGTGELFF. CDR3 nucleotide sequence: TGTGCCGGCCGGGCTAGCGGGACAGGGACCGGGGAGCTGTTTTTT.

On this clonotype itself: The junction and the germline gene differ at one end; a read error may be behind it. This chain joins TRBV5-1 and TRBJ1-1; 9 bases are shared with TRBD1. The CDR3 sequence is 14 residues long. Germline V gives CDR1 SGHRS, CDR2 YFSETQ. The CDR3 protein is CTSSFLQGAAEALF. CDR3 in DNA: TGCACCAGCAGCTTCTTACAGGGGGCAGCAGAAGCTCTCTTT.

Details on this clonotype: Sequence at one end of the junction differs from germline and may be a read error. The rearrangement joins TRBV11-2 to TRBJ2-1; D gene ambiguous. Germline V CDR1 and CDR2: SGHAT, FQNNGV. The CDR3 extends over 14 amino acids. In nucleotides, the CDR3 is TGTGCCAGCAGCTTAGAAACCCAGCGTAATGAGCAGTGCTTC. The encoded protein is CASSLETQRNEQCF.

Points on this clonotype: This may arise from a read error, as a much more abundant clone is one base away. The CDR3 bases are TGTGCCATCAGTGAATGGGGGGCTGAAGCTTCCTTT. Translated: CAISEWGAEASF. V is TRBV10-3 and J is TRBJ1-1; D is perhaps TRBD1 (6 bases). The CDR3 has 12 residues. CDR1 is ENHRY, CDR2 SYGVKD, per germline.

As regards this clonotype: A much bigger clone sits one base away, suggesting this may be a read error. The CDR3 loop reads CASSDGQGRETRYF. CDR3 nucleotide sequence: TGTGCCAGCAGCGACGGACAGGGGCGAGAGACCCGGTACTTC. The chain recombines TRBV6-6 with TRBJ2-5; 9 nucleotides line up with TRBD1. The length of the CDR3 is 14 residues. Per the germline V gene, CDR1 is MNHNY and CDR2 is SVGAGI (reference sequence).

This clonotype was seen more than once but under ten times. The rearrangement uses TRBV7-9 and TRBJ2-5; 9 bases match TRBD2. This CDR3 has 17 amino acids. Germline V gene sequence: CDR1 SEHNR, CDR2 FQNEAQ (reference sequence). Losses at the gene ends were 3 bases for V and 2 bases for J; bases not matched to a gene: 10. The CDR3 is CASSLGLAGSPQETQYF. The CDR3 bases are TGTGCCAGCAGCTTGGGGCTAGCGGGAAGTCCTCAAGAGACCCAGTACTTC.

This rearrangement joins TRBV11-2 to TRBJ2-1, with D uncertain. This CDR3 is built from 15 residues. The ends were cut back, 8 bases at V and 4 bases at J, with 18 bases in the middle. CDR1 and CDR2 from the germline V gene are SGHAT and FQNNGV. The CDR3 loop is CASQRPVGSYNEQFF. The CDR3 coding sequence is TGTGCCAGCCAACGACCAGTGGGCTCATACAATGAGCAGTTCTTC.

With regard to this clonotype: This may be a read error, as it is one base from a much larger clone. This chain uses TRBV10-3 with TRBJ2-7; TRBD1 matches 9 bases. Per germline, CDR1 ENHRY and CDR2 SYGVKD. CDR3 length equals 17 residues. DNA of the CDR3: TGTACCATCAGTGAGTCGATTTTAGGGACAGGGACCTACGAGCAGTACTTC. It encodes CTISESILGTGTYEQYF.

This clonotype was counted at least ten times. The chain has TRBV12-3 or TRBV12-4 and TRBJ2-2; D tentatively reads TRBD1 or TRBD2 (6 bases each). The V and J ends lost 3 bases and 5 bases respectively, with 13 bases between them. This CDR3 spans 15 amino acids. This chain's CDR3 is CASSFRGRGTGELFF. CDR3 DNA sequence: TGTGCCAGCAGTTTTCGGGGGCGAGGGACCGGGGAGCTGTTTTTT.

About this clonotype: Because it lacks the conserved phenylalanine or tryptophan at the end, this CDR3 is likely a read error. In nucleotides, the CDR3 is TGTGCCAGTAGTACAGGGGGTAGCACCTGGGAGCTGTTTTCA. As protein: CASSTGGSTWELFS. The gene calls are TRBV6-1 and TRBJ2-2; 8 bases match TRBD1. The CDR3 consists of 14 residues. Germline loops: CDR1 MNHNS, CDR2 SASEGT.

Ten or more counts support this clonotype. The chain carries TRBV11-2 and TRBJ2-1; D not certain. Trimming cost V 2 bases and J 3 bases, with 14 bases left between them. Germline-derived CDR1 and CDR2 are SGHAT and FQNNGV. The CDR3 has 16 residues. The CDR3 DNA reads TGTGCCAGCAGCTTAAGGAGAACTCTCAACTACAATGAGCAGTTCTTC. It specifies CASSLRRTLNYNEQFF.

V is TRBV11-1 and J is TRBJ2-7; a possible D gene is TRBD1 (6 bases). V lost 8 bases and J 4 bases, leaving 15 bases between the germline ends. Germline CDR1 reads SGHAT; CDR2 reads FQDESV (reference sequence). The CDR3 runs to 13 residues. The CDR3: CASAAGERYEQYF. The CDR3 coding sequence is TGTGCCAGCGCGGCAGGGGAGCGTTACGAGCAGTACTTC.